Presented here are 14 T cell receptor beta chains from one specimen sequenced in a study of T-cell memory formation after mild COVID-19. TCRdb passed the 5' RACE reads through MiXCR, listing each CDR3 protein once. The sample holds 35,000 to 45,000 distinct CDR3 sequences, approximately 7% seen once. The source material was PBMCs or a T cell subset sorted from them (not recorded which). These receptors all stem from a young man who had mild COVID-19 (a few samples of this study predate the infection). Cell type and time point are not known.

This clonotype occurred a few times. The chain is built from TRBV4-3 and TRBJ1-1; 8 positions agree with TRBD1. The CDR3 runs 13 residues. Germline V gene sequence: CDR1 LGHNA, CDR2 YSLEER. V dropped 1 base and J dropped 6; count of bases not matched to a gene: 1. The CDR3 coding sequence is TGCGCCAGCAGCCAAGGACAGGGGTCTGAAGCTTTCTTT. It is translated as CASSQGQGSEAFF.

This clonotype was seen more than once but under ten times. The chain carries TRBV5-1 and TRBJ2-7, with 8 nucleotides matching TRBD1. Losses at the gene ends were 4 bases for V and 5 bases for J; bases not matched to a gene: 2. The germline gives CDR1 SGHRS, CDR2 YFSETQ. The length of the CDR3 is 12 residues. CDR3 in DNA: TGCGCCAGCAGCCAGGACAGGGACGAGCAGTACTTC. Its translation: CASSQDRDEQYF.

The chain couples TRBV6-5 to TRBJ1-2, with D perhaps TRBD1 (6 bases). Per germline, CDR1 MNHEY and CDR2 SVGAGI. The CDR3 spans 19 residues. Between the trimmed V and J ends, which lost 4 bases and 3 bases, there was a span of 27 bases. This CDR3 reads CASSSGSADSEGWDYGYTF. DNA for the CDR3: TGTGCCAGCAGTTCGGGGTCCGCGGACAGCGAAGGTTGGGACTATGGCTACACCTTC.

The V gene is TRBV29-1, the J gene TRBJ2-3; TRBD2 matches 15 bases. The CDR3 is 15 amino acids. Germline V gene data show CDR1 as SQVTM and CDR2 as ANQGSEA. V lost 6 bases and J lost 4; bases outside the gene matches: 5. The CDR3 DNA follows: TGCAGCGTCGGACTAGCGGGGGGGCACCCAGATACGCAGTATTTT. Its translation is CSVGLAGGHPDTQYF.

This clonotype was detected only a few times. The chain recombines TRBV4-3 with TRBJ1-1, with D unresolved. Germline V lookup: CDR1 LGHNA, CDR2 YSLEER. Trimming took off 0 bases at V and 0 bases at J, with 14 bases between the two ends. The CDR3 sequence is 17 residues long. The CDR3 is CASSQDWRSSMNTEAFF. The DNA of the CDR3 is TGCGCCAGCAGCCAAGATTGGAGATCCTCCATGAACACTGAAGCTTTCTTT.

CDR3 sequence reads: CASSALPGEKLFF. The CDR3 bases are TGTGCCAGCAGCGCGCTCCCCGGGGAAAAACTGTTTTTT. The chain joins TRBV9 to TRBJ1-4; unclear D gene. Trimming shortened V by 3 bases and J by 8 bases, and 11 bases separated the two germline ends. Germline V CDR1 and CDR2: SGDLS, YYNGEE. The CDR3 extends over 13 amino acids.

This clonotype has ten or more counts. The V gene is TRBV7-2, the J gene TRBJ2-2; 8 nucleotides match TRBD1. This CDR3 spans 15 amino acids. The J segment lost 1 base and the V segment lost 6 bases, leaving 4 bases of the junction unmatched. The germline CDR1 and CDR2 sequences are SGHTA and FQGNSA. The CDR3 here is CASRTGTGNTGELFF. CDR3 nucleotide sequence: TGTGCCAGCAGGACCGGGACAGGGAACACCGGGGAGCTGTTTTTT.

This clonotype occurred many times. The CDR3 DNA is TGCGCCAGCAGCCGCGGGCCAAACCAAGATACGCAGTATTTT. Protein product: CASSRGPNQDTQYF. The V and J genes are TRBV5-1 and TRBJ2-3, with TRBD2 as a possible D gene (5 bases). With 4 bases removed from V and 5 bases from J, the gap between germline ends came to 14 bases. Germline V gives CDR1 SGHRS, CDR2 YFSETQ. This CDR3 is 14 amino acids long.

This clonotype was seen a few times. The chain joins TRBV5-1 to TRBJ2-2; 7 bases agree with TRBD2. CDR1 and CDR2 (germline): SGHRS, YFSETQ. The CDR3 totals 15 residues. V was clipped by 7 bases and J by 5 bases; unmatched bases: 11. CDR3: CASSRSGGLTGELFF. The CDR3 DNA reads as TGCGCCAGCTCCCGGTCGGGGGGTTTGACCGGGGAGCTGTTTTTT.

This clonotype has a count of ten or more. The rearrangement uses TRBV5-1 and TRBJ2-3; 8 nucleotides line up with TRBD1. Germline assignment: CDR1 SGHRS and CDR2 YFSETQ. Germline trimming cut 4 bases from V and 4 bases from J; bases unmatched to any gene: 8. There are 15 residues in the CDR3. The CDR3 protein is CASSQGARPPDTQYF. The CDR3 region has the DNA TGCGCCAGCAGCCAGGGGGCGCGTCCCCCAGATACGCAGTATTTT.

The chain has TRBV7-9 and TRBJ1-1, with a weak D call TRBD1 (6 bases). Trimming pared 3 bases from V and 2 bases from J, leaving 13 bases between. The CDR3 contains 15 residues. CDR1 and CDR2 from the germline V gene are SEHNR and FQNEAQ (reference sequence). Here the CDR3 DNA reads TGTGCCAGCAGCTTTCGACAGGCGGGTAACACTGAAGCTTTCTTT. It is translated as CASSFRQAGNTEAFF.

This clonotype was detected ten times or more. The chain is built from TRBV2 and TRBJ1-5, with TRBD1 matching over 9 bases. CDR3 length: 14 amino acids. CDR1 and CDR2 (germline): SNHLY, FYNNEI. Trimming took 4 bases from V and 5 from J; bases not matched to a gene: 3. The CDR3 region has the DNA TGTGCCAGCAGTGGGACAGGGGCCGATCAGCCCCAGCATTTT. Translation gives CASSGTGADQPQHF.

This clonotype has only a few counts. V gene TRBV7-2 combines with J gene TRBJ1-6; D unresolved. Germline CDR1 is SGHTA and CDR2 is FQGNSA. V was shortened by 5 bases and J by 9 bases, with 11 bases between the two germline ends. CDR3 length equals 13 residues. The CDR3 nucleotides are TGTGCCAGCAGCACACACGAGGTTTCACCCCTCCACTTT. Protein product: CASSTHEVSPLHF.

The J gene is TRBJ2-7, the V gene TRBV6-1, with TRBD1 identical over 9 bases. The trim removed 6 bases at V and 3 bases at J, leaving 3 bases unmatched. The V gene's germline CDR1 is MNHNS and CDR2 SASEGT. This CDR3 spans 13 amino acids. The CDR3 spells CASSWTGVYEQYV. Here the CDR3 DNA reads TGTGCCAGCAGCTGGACAGGGGTCTACGAGCAGTACGTC.